Each of the 4 T cell receptor beta chains below was sequenced from the same sample in a study of human T cells and chemical hapten exposure. TCRdb redid the calling of the RACE reads with MiXCR, one entry per CDR3 protein. The sample yields 60,000 to 65,000 distinct CDR3 sequences, about 11% seen once. As to time point: patch test 3, about 24 weeks after DPC sensitization. Treatment: therapeutic diphenylcyclopropenone sensitization with weekly scalp DPC. Sequenced material: whole blood, taken in connection with sensitization to the hapten diphenylcyclopropenone (DPC). These receptors came from a woman in her 30s with alopecia areata. Some clones in this sample may be carry-over from other donors' samples.

This clonotype was seen repeatedly, ten times or more. The genes are TRBV15 and TRBJ2-1; D not resolved. Deletions cut 0 bases from V and 8 bases from J, with 8 bases between. The CDR3 runs 13 residues. Germline V gene sequence: CDR1 LNHNV, CDR2 YYDKDF (reference sequence). CDR3 nucleotide sequence: TGTGCCACCAGCAGAGATCTGCCGGATGAGCAGTTCTTC. This codes for CATSRDLPDEQFF.

The chain uses TRBV18 and TRBJ1-3; possibly TRBD1 for D (6 bases). The V and J ends lost 3 bases and 0 bases respectively, with 9 bases between them. The CDR3 is made up of 15 amino acids. Germline V gives CDR1 KGHSH, CDR2 LQKENI. The CDR3: CASSPDRSSGNTIYF. The CDR3 DNA reads TGTGCCAGCTCACCGGACAGAAGCTCTGGAAACACCATATATTTT.

This rearrangement joins TRBV11-2 to TRBJ2-3; the D is unclear. V was pared by 5 bases and J by 2 bases, with 8 bases between. Germline CDR1 reads SGHAT; CDR2 reads FQNNGV. The CDR3 consists of 13 residues. CDR3 sequence (DNA): TGTGCCAGCAGCATATACTACACAGATACGCAGTATTTT. Residues: CASSIYYTDTQYF. The entire variable domain, with the rest obtained from reference TRBV11-2 and TRBJ2-3, is as follows: EAGVAQSPRYKIIEKRQSVAFWCNPISGHATLYWYQQILGQGPKLLIQFQNNGVVDDSQLPKDRFSAERLKGVDSTLKIQPAKLEDSAVYLCASSIYYTDTQYFGPGTRLTVL.

This clonotype was picked up a small number of times. The gene calls are TRBV29-1 and TRBJ2-4; D might be TRBD1 or TRBD2, each matching 5 bases. This CDR3 region has 13 residues. The germline V gene encodes CDR1 SQVTM and CDR2 ANQGSEA. With 4 bases removed from V and 5 bases from J, the gap between germline ends came to 12 bases. The CDR3 sequence is CSVASLGENIQYF. The CDR3 bases are TGCAGCGTTGCCTCTCTGGGGGAAAACATTCAGTACTTC.